The 9 T cell receptor beta chains reported below all come from one sample, sequenced in a study of regulatory T cells in long-lasting Graves disease. Time point reported: persistent/refractory GD, antithyroid drugs over 5 years with positive TRAb. After RNA was extracted from PBMCs, the TCR library was made from it. Sequencing libraries for TCR beta were prepared with iRepertoire HTBI primers and Arm-PCR of CDR3 regions. One entry per CDR3 protein, called by TCRdb with MiXCR from the multiplex PCR reads. The sample consists of hundreds of thousands of distinct CDR3 sequences, less than 25% of them appearing once. Sequenced here: peripheral blood mononuclear cells (PBMCs), sampled when the disease was refractory, from a patient treated with antithyroid drugs. The source is a female donor with Graves disease.

This clonotype was recorded at least ten times. The CDR3 loop is CASTRQDLTEAFF. The CDR3, as DNA: TGTGCCAGCACCCGACAGGACTTGACTGAAGCTTTCTTT. V gene TRBV2 combines with J gene TRBJ1-1; TRBD1 might be the D (6 bases). Trimming shortened V by 7 bases and J by 5 bases, and 14 bases separated the two germline ends. Germline V lookup: CDR1 SNHLY, CDR2 FYNNEI. This CDR3 has 13 residues. Filled out from reference TRBV2 and TRBJ1-1, the complete variable domain reads EPEVTQTPSHQVTQMGQEVILRCVPISNHLYFYWYRQILGQKVEFLVSFYNNEISEKSEIFDDQFSVERPDGSNFTLKIRSTKLEDSAMYFCASTRQDLTEAFFGQGTRLTVV.

This clonotype appeared many times. The J gene is TRBJ2-5, the V gene TRBV19; 10 nucleotides agree with TRBD1. The length of the CDR3 is 15 residues. V lost 5 bases and J lost 4; bases outside the gene matches: 7. The germline CDR1 and CDR2 sequences are LNHDA and SQIVND (reference sequence). The CDR3 DNA follows: TGTGCCAGTAGTTCTCGCCGGGACAGGGGAGAGACCCAGTACTTC. Translated: CASSSRRDRGETQYF.

CDR3 loop: CSATGTSDFYEQYF. CDR3 sequence (DNA): TGCAGTGCTACCGGGACTAGTGATTTCTACGAGCAGTACTTC. The chain combines TRBV20-1 with TRBJ2-7, with 8 bases identical to TRBD2. The germline V gene encodes CDR1 DFQATT and CDR2 SNEGSKA (reference sequence). V dropped 4 bases and J dropped 3; count of bases not matched to a gene: 8. The CDR3 has 14 amino acids.

The rearrangement uses TRBV6-2 or TRBV6-3 and TRBJ2-7; TRBD2 agrees at 14 bases. The V gene end was trimmed by 2 bases and the J gene end by 5 bases; junction bases not matched to a gene: 2. Looked up from germline, CDR1 is MNHEY and CDR2 is SVGEGT. This CDR3 region has 15 residues. As DNA, the CDR3 is TGTGCCAGCAGTTACCGGGGACTAGCGGGAGACGAGCAGTACTTC. It encodes CASSYRGLAGDEQYF.

Notes on this clonotype: This may be a read error: a much more frequent sequence differs by one nucleotide. This chain joins TRBV6-8 and TRBJ2-5; D unclear. CDR1 is MNHGY and CDR2 is SAAAGT in the germline V gene. The CDR3 contains 12 residues. The CDR3 is CASGYFEETQHF. CDR3 DNA: TGTGCCAGCGGTTACTTCGAGGAGACCCAGCACTTC.

This clonotype showed up many times. This chain links TRBV12-3 or TRBV12-4 with TRBJ2-7, with a possible D match to TRBD1 (6 bases). CDR3 length: 15 amino acids. V lost 7 bases and J lost 2, with 18 bases in between. The CDR3 here is CASKITGQLPYEQYF. CDR3 nucleotide sequence: TGTGCCAGCAAAATAACGGGACAACTCCCCTACGAGCAGTACTTC.

On this clonotype: This clone may be a read error of a much larger clone one base away. The CDR3 DNA follows: TGTGCCAGCAGCTTAATGGGGAGCCAAGAGATCCAGTACTTC. It translates to CASSLMGSQEIQYF. The rearrangement links TRBV27 to TRBJ2-5; D perhaps matches TRBD2 (5 bases). Germline lookup yields CDR1 MNHEY and CDR2 SMNVEV (reference sequence). CDR3 length equals 14 residues.

This clonotype came up many times. This sequence joins TRBV11-2 and TRBJ2-2; no definite D call. CDR3 size: 19 residues. Germline V CDR1 and CDR2: SGHAT, FQNNGV. V was pared by 4 bases and J by 0 bases, with 21 bases between. In nucleotides, the CDR3 is TGTGCCAGCAGCTCGCGCGACGAACCTCTACCTTCGAACACCGGGGAGCTGTTTTTT. Translated: CASSSRDEPLPSNTGELFF. Drawing the rest from reference TRBV11-2 and TRBJ2-2, the complete variable domain is EAGVAQSPRYKIIEKRQSVAFWCNPISGHATLYWYQQILGQGPKLLIQFQNNGVVDDSQLPKDRFSAERLKGVDSTLKIQPAKLEDSAVYLCASSSRDEPLPSNTGELFFGEGSRLTVL.

This clonotype was detected many times. Germline is not matched at one junction end, which may reflect a read error. The CDR3 DNA follows: TGTGCCTGGAGTGCCGGACAGGGGAGTCTCTGGTTC. It encodes CAWSAGQGSLWF. The rearrangement uses TRBV30 and TRBJ2-7, with 9 positions matching TRBD1. The CDR3 has 12 residues. The germline gives CDR1 GTSNPN, CDR2 SVGIG (reference sequence).